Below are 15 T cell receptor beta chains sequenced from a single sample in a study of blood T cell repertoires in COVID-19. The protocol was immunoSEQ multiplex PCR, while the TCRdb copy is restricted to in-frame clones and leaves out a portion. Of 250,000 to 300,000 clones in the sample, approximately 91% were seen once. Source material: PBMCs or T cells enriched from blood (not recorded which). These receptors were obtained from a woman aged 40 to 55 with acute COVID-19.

The CDR3 protein is CASTSSGFTDTQYF. The CDR3 DNA is TGTGCCAGTACCTCTAGCGGGTTCACAGATACGCAGTATTTT. The chain has TRBV19 and TRBJ2-3; 8 bases map to TRBD2. Losses at the gene ends were 7 bases for V and 2 bases for J; bases not matched to a gene: 5. The CDR3 sequence is 14 residues long. Germline CDR1 LNHDA, CDR2 SQIVND (reference sequence). Filled out from reference TRBV19 and TRBJ2-3, the complete variable domain reads DGGITQSPKYLFRKEGQNVTLSCEQNLNHDAMYWYRQDPGQGLRLIYYSQIVNDFQKGDIAEGYSVSREKKESFPLTVTSAQKNPTAFYLCASTSSGFTDTQYFGPGTRLTVL.

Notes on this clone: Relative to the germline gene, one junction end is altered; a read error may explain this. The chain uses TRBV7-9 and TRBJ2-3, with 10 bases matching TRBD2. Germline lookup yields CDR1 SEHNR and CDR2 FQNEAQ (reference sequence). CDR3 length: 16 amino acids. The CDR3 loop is CASSVAGGPGPDTQYF. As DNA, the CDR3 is TGTGCCAGCAGCGTAGCGGGAGGACCGGGCCCAGATACGCAGTATTTT. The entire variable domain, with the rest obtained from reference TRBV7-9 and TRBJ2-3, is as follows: DTGVSQNPRHKITKRGQNVTFRCDPISEHNRLYWYRQTLGQGPEFLTYFQNEAQLEKSRLLSDRFSAERPKGSFSTLEIQRTEQGDSAMYLCASSVAGGPGPDTQYFGPGTRLTVL.

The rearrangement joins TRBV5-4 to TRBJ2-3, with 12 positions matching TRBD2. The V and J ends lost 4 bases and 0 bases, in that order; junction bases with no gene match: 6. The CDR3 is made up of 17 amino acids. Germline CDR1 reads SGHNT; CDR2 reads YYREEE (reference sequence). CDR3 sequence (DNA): TGTGCCAGCAGCCTAAGACTAGCGGGGGCTAGCACAGATACGCAGTATTTT. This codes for CASSLRLAGASTDTQYF.

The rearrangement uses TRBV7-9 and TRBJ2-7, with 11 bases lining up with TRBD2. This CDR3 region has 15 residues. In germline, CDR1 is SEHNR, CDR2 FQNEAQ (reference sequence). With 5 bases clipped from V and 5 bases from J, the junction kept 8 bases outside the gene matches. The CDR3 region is CASSPLAGGPDEQYF. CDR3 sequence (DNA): TGTGCCAGCAGCCCGCTAGCGGGGGGCCCCGACGAGCAGTACTTC.

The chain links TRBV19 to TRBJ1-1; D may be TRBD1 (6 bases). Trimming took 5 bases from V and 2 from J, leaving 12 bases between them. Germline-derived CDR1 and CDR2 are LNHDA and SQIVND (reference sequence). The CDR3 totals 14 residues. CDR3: CASSHRERNTEAFF. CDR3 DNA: TGTGCCAGTAGTCACAGGGAGCGTAACACTGAAGCTTTCTTT.

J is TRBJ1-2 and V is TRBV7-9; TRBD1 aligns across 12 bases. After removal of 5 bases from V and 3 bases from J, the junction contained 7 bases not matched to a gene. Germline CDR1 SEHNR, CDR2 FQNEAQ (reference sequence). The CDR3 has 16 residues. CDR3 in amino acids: CASSLVGTGGYYGYTF. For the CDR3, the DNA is TGTGCCAGCAGCCTCGTCGGGACAGGGGGCTACTATGGCTACACCTTC.

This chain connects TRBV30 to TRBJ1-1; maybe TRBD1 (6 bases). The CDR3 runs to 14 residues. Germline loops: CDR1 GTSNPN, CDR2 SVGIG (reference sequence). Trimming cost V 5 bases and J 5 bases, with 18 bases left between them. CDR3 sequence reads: CAWGGLGAGTEAFF. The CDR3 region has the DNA TGTGCCTGGGGAGGGTTGGGGGCAGGGACTGAAGCTTTCTTT. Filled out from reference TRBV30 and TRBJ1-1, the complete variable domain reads SQTIHQWPATLVQPVGSPLSLECTVEGTSNPNLYWYRQAAGRGLQLLFYSVGIGQISSEVPQNLSASRPQDRQFILSSKKLLLSDSGFYLCAWGGLGAGTEAFFGQGTRLTVV.

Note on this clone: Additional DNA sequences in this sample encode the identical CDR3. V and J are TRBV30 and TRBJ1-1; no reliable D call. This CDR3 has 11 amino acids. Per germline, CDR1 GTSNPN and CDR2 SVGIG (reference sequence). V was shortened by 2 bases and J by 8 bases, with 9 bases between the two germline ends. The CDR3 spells CAWSPTREAFF. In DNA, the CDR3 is TGTGCCTGGAGTCCTACTAGGGAAGCTTTCTTT.

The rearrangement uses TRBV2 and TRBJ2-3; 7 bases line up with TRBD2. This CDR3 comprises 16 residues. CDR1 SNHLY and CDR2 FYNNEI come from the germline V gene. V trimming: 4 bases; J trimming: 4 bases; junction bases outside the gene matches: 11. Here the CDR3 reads CASSGGRTSSSDTQYF. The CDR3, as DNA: TGTGCCAGCAGTGGTGGAAGGACTAGTAGTTCAGATACGCAGTATTTT.

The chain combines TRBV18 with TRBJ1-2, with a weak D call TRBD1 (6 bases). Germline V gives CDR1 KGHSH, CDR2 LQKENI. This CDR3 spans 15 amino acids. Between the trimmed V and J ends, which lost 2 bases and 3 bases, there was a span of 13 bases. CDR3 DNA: TGTGCCAGCTCACCATCCGCGGACAGCTACTATGGCTACACCTTC. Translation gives CASSPSADSYYGYTF. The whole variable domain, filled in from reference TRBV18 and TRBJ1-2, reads NAGVMQNPRHLVRRRGQEARLRCSPMKGHSHVYWYRQLPEEGLKFMVYLQKENIIDESGMPKERFSAEFPKEGPSILRIQQVVRGDSAAYFCASSPSADSYYGYTFGSGTRLTVV.

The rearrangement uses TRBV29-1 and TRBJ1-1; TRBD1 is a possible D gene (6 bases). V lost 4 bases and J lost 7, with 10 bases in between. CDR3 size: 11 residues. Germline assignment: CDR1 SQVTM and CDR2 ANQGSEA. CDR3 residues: CSVADSREAFF. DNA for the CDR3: TGCAGCGTTGCGGACAGTCGTGAAGCTTTCTTT.

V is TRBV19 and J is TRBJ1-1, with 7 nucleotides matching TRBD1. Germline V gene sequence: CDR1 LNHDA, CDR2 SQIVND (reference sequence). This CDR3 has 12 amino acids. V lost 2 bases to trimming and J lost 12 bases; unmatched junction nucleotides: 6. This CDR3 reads CASSILGGASFF. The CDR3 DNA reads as TGTGCCAGTAGTATACTAGGGGGCGCCTCTTTCTTT.

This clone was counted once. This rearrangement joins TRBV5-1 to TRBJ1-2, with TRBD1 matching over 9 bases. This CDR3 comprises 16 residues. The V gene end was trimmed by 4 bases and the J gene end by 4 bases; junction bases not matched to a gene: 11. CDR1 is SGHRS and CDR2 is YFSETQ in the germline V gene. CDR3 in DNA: TGCGCCAGCAGCCCGGGAGGGACAGGGTTGGGCTATGGCTACACCTTC. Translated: CASSPGGTGLGYGYTF.

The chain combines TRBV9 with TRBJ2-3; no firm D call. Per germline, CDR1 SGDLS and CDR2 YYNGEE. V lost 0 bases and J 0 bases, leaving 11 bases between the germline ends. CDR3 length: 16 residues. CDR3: CASSVGYSSSTDTQYF. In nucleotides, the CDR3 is TGTGCCAGCAGCGTAGGCTATTCCTCTAGCACAGATACGCAGTATTTT. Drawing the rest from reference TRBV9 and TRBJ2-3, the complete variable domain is DSGVTQTPKHLITATGQRVTLRCSPRSGDLSVYWYQQSLDQGLQFLIQYYNGEERAKGNILERFSAQQFPDLHSELNLSSLELGDSALYFCASSVGYSSSTDTQYFGPGTRLTVL.

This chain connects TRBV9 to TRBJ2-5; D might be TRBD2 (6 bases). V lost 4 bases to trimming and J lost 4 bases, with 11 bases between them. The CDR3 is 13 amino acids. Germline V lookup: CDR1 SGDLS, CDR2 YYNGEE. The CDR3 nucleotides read TGTGCCAGCAGCCCCCCCGGGGGAGAGACCCAGTACTTC. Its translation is CASSPPGGETQYF. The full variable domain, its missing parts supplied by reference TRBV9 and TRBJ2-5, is DSGVTQTPKHLITATGQRVTLRCSPRSGDLSVYWYQQSLDQGLQFLIQYYNGEERAKGNILERFSAQQFPDLHSELNLSSLELGDSALYFCASSPPGGETQYFGPGTRLLVL.